Below, 3 T cell receptor beta chains from the same sample are listed, as sequenced in a study of blood T cells in healthy people across ages. Using a J-beta primer mix together with a sample-barcoded 5' primer, a second PCR was run for about 6 to 12 cycles. TCRdb redid the calling of the 5' RACE reads with MiXCR, one entry per CDR3 protein. The repertoire holds around 1.5 million distinct CDR3 sequences, with approximately 38% as singletons. Sequencing was done on a sample of blood. These receptors were obtained from a woman between 18 and 30 years old in good health.

This clonotype was recorded a few times. This sequence joins TRBV18 and TRBJ2-5; 10 bases are a match to TRBD1. This CDR3 has 15 residues. Germline values: CDR1 KGHSH, CDR2 LQKENI. J was trimmed by 6 bases and V by 3 bases; bases with no gene match: 7. CDR3 nucleotide sequence: TGTGCCAGCTCACCGGACAGGGGGAGGACCCAGACCCAGTACTTC. Translated: CASSPDRGRTQTQYF.

With respect to this clonotype: A single base separates this from a much larger clone, so it may be a read error. V is TRBV12-3 or TRBV12-4 and J is TRBJ2-5; no reliable D call. The J call may be faulty, since TRBJ2-7 better matches the DNA end. The CDR3 contains 12 residues. The CDR3 DNA reads TGTGCCAGCAGTTTAGCCGTTGCCGAGCAGTACTTC. It yields the protein CASSLAVAEQYF.

The chain has TRBV6-6 and TRBJ2-5, with 10 bases identical to TRBD2. Germline V gives CDR1 MNHNY, CDR2 SVGAGI (reference sequence). This CDR3 contains 17 residues. The V segment lost 2 bases and the J segment 2 bases; nucleotides outside the gene matches: 8. CDR3 sequence: CASSYRVLAGVQETQYF. Written as DNA, the CDR3 is TGTGCCAGCAGTTACCGGGTTCTAGCGGGAGTTCAAGAGACCCAGTACTTC.